The 26 T cell receptor beta chains below come from one sample, sequenced in a study of T cells in tumors after PD-1 blockade. This table comes from immunoSEQ multiplex PCR, and its TCRdb copy is limited to in-frame clones, with some not included. This table has under 50,000 clones, 65% to 80% appearing once. Material: PBMCs, obtained before anti-PD-1 therapy. The receptors were sampled from a human donor with advanced basal cell or squamous cell carcinoma (not recorded which).

The chain employs TRBV19 and TRBJ2-4; D is unclear. V lost 4 bases to trimming and J lost 0 bases, with 16 bases between them. The CDR3 consists of 17 residues. In germline, CDR1 is LNHDA, CDR2 SQIVND (reference sequence). CDR3 DNA sequence: TGTGCCAGTAGTACTGACTTCTCACCTATAGCCAAAAACATTCAGTACTTC. Its protein product is CASSTDFSPIAKNIQYF.

V usage is TRBV19 and J usage is TRBJ1-3; possibly TRBD1 for D (6 bases). Germline V lookup: CDR1 LNHDA, CDR2 SQIVND (reference sequence). V lost 7 bases to trimming and J lost 0 bases, with 13 bases between them. The CDR3 spans 15 residues. The CDR3 DNA reads as TGTGCCAGTACCCCGGGGGCAAGCTCTGGAAACACCATATATTTT. It yields the protein CASTPGASSGNTIYF.

V is TRBV5-1 and J is TRBJ1-3, with 12 bases that match TRBD1. The germline gives CDR1 SGHRS, CDR2 YFSETQ. With 0 bases clipped from V and 4 bases from J, the junction kept 5 bases outside the gene matches. This CDR3 contains 17 residues. CDR3 bases: TGCGCCAGCAGCTTGGAGGGACAGGGGGCGAGGGGAAACACCATATATTTT. Residues: CASSLEGQGARGNTIYF. Supplemented by reference TRBV5-1 and TRBJ1-3, the full variable domain reads KAGVTQTPRYLIKTRGQQVTLSCSPISGHRSVSWYQQTPGQGLQFLFEYFSETQRNKGNFPGRFSGRQFSNSRSEMNVSTLELGDSALYLCASSLEGQGARGNTIYFGEGSWLTVV.

The chain joins TRBV7-2 to TRBJ2-5, with 7 bases that match TRBD1. The CDR3 contains 14 residues. The germline V gene has CDR1 SGHTA and CDR2 FQGNSA. The ends lost 4 bases at V and 7 bases at J; junction bases unmatched: 9. The CDR3, as DNA: TGTGCCAGCAGCTCCCGGACAGGTTTAGGGACCCAGTACTTC. Its protein product is CASSSRTGLGTQYF.

The rearrangement links TRBV18 to TRBJ1-2, with 7 bases that match TRBD1. CDR1 and CDR2 (germline): KGHSH, LQKENI. V gave up 4 bases and J gave up 4 bases; unmatched junction bases: 3. The CDR3 has 13 amino acids. CDR3 in DNA: TGTGCCAGCTCACAGACAGGGAGCTATGGCTACACCTTC. Amino acids: CASSQTGSYGYTF.

J is TRBJ1-2 and V is TRBV27; TRBD1 agrees at 10 bases. Germline lookup yields CDR1 MNHEY and CDR2 SMNVEV (reference sequence). After removal of 5 bases from V and 8 bases from J, the junction contained 11 bases not matched to a gene. The CDR3 is 15 residues long. CDR3 sequence reads: CASSPLTGGSSGYTF. CDR3 nucleotides: TGTGCCAGCAGTCCGTTGACAGGGGGCAGTTCGGGCTACACCTTC.

The V call is TRBV15, the J call TRBJ2-1, with TRBD2 matching 8 bases. The length of the CDR3 is 16 residues. Looked up from germline, CDR1 is LNHNV and CDR2 is YYDKDF (reference sequence). J was trimmed by 2 bases and V by 0 bases; bases with no gene match: 3. CDR3 sequence: CATSRELAGAYNEQFF. CDR3 sequence (DNA): TGTGCCACCAGCAGAGAGCTAGCGGGCGCCTACAATGAGCAGTTCTTC.

The V gene is TRBV19, the J gene TRBJ1-6, with D hard to call. This CDR3 is 15 amino acids long. Germline CDR1 and CDR2: LNHDA and SQIVND (reference sequence). V lost 7 bases and J lost 7, with 17 bases in between. This chain's CDR3 is CASIEDGSINSPLHF. DNA for the CDR3: TGTGCCAGTATAGAGGACGGCTCAATCAATTCACCCCTCCACTTT. Full variable domain (outside the CDR3, taken from reference TRBV19 and TRBJ1-6): DGGITQSPKYLFRKEGQNVTLSCEQNLNHDAMYWYRQDPGQGLRLIYYSQIVNDFQKGDIAEGYSVSREKKESFPLTVTSAQKNPTAFYLCASIEDGSINSPLHFGNGTRLTVT.

The chain is built from TRBV11-3 and TRBJ2-3; D possibly matches TRBD1 or TRBD2 (5 bases each). The CDR3 totals 15 residues. Germline assignment: CDR1 SGHNT and CDR2 YENEEA. V was trimmed by 5 bases and J by 2 bases, leaving 14 bases between them. CDR3 coding DNA: TGTGCCAGCAGCCCCCGGGACCTAAACACAGATACGCAGTATTTT. This translates into CASSPRDLNTDTQYF.

V and J are TRBV13 and TRBJ2-3; D is perhaps TRBD2 (5 bases). This CDR3 contains 15 residues. Trimming shortened V by 1 base and J by 3 bases, and 11 bases separated the two germline ends. Germline CDR1 PRHDT, CDR2 FYEKMQ (reference sequence). CDR3 in amino acids: CASSLDRTGTDTQYF. The CDR3 coding sequence is TGTGCCAGCAGCTTAGACAGAACGGGAACAGATACGCAGTATTTT.

The J gene is TRBJ2-3, the V gene TRBV12-3 or TRBV12-4; D is undetermined. Trimming shortened V by 3 bases and J by 3 bases, and 4 bases separated the two germline ends. The CDR3 loop spans 12 amino acids. Written as DNA, the CDR3 is TGTGCCAGCAGTTTTGAGACAGATACGCAGTATTTT. This sequence encodes CASSFETDTQYF.

The rearrangement uses TRBV7-2 and TRBJ2-2; 7 nucleotides agree with TRBD2. CDR3 size: 14 residues. V gave up 4 bases and J gave up 6 bases; unmatched junction bases: 5. Germline V gives CDR1 SGHTA, CDR2 FQGNSA. The CDR3 bases are TGTGCCAGCAGCTCTCCGGGGAGGGCCGGGGAGCTGTTTTTT. This encodes CASSSPGRAGELFF.

This clone has a handful of counts. This rearrangement joins TRBV6-5 to TRBJ2-7; 7 bases are a match to TRBD1. The CDR3 consists of 14 residues. In germline, CDR1 is MNHEY, CDR2 SVGAGI. The J segment lost 0 bases and the V segment lost 5 bases, leaving 4 bases of the junction unmatched. CDR3: CASSPDRSSYEQYF. The DNA for the CDR3 is TGTGCCAGCAGTCCGGACAGGAGCTCCTACGAGCAGTACTTC.

The V call is TRBV3-1 (or the pseudogene TRBV3-2), the J call TRBJ1-2; tentative D call: TRBD1 (5 bases). V lost 0 bases, J lost 4 bases, and 21 bases lay in between. This CDR3 contains 18 residues. CDR1 and CDR2 (germline): LGHDT, YNNKEL (reference sequence). CDR3 amino acids: CASSQDPRGRALFYGYTF. Written as DNA, the CDR3 is TGTGCCAGCAGCCAAGATCCTCGAGGCAGGGCATTATTCTATGGCTACACCTTC.

This sequence joins TRBV6-1 and TRBJ1-5; D is unclear. V was pared by 1 base and J by 6 bases, with 16 bases between. Looked up from germline, CDR1 is MNHNS and CDR2 is SASEGT. The length of the CDR3 is 16 residues. DNA for the CDR3: TGTGCCAGCAGTGAAGAGTCCGCGGCTTCGGGTCAGCCCCAGCATTTT. Translation gives CASSEESAASGQPQHF.

This sequence joins TRBV5-1 and TRBJ2-1; 8 positions agree with TRBD2. This CDR3 is 17 amino acids long. Germline trimming cut 2 bases from V and 5 bases from J; bases unmatched to any gene: 12. Germline-derived CDR1 and CDR2 are SGHRS and YFSETQ. CDR3 loop: CASSFYPSGSRNNEQFF. As DNA, the CDR3 is TGCGCCAGCAGCTTTTATCCCAGCGGGAGTAGAAACAATGAGCAGTTCTTC.

The chain links TRBV29-1 to TRBJ1-2; TRBD1 aligns across 7 bases. In germline, CDR1 is SQVTM, CDR2 ANQGSEA. The CDR3 is made up of 13 amino acids. The V and J ends lost 7 bases and 6 bases, in that order; junction bases with no gene match: 11. CDR3 DNA sequence: TGCAGCGGTGGAGAGACAGGGAGAAATGGCTACACCTTC. Amino acids: CSGGETGRNGYTF. The full variable domain, rest sourced from reference TRBV29-1 and TRBJ1-2, is SAVISQKPSRDICQRGTSLTIQCQVDSQVTMMFWYRQQPGQSLTLIATANQGSEATYESGFVIDKFPISRPNLTFSTLTVSNMSPEDSSIYLCSGGETGRNGYTFGSGTRLTVV.

This sequence joins TRBV5-1 and TRBJ2-7; 7 nucleotides agree with TRBD1. The CDR3 contains 13 residues. In germline, CDR1 is SGHRS, CDR2 YFSETQ. Trimming cost V 4 bases and J 2 bases; bases outside gene matches: 3. CDR3 bases: TGCGCCAGCAGCGGGACAGAGGCCTACGAGCAGTACTTC. It encodes CASSGTEAYEQYF.

The CDR3 sequence: CASSHWTLNYGYTF. For the CDR3, the DNA is TGCGCCAGCAGCCACTGGACGCTTAACTATGGCTACACCTTC. The chain employs TRBV4-1 and TRBJ1-2; D unclear. This CDR3 contains 14 residues. CDR1 is MGHRA, CDR2 YSYEKL, per germline. V lost 3 bases to trimming and J lost 1 base, with 9 bases between them.

This clone was recorded a few times. The DNA of the CDR3 is TGTGCCAGCAGTGGCGGGGTCGCAGGGAATAGCAATCAGCCCCAGCATTTT. Translated: CASSGGVAGNSNQPQHF. The gene calls are TRBV2 and TRBJ1-5; a weak D match, TRBD1 (5 bases). The CDR3 has 17 amino acids. V lost 4 bases and J lost 0, with 16 bases in between. Germline CDR1 SNHLY, CDR2 FYNNEI.

The rearrangement joins TRBV2 to TRBJ2-3; 12 bases match TRBD2. V lost 4 bases and J lost 5; bases outside the gene matches: 4. Germline V CDR1 and CDR2: SNHLY, FYNNEI. The CDR3 has 15 residues. This CDR3 reads CASSALAGGLDTQYF. The DNA of the CDR3 is TGTGCCAGCAGTGCACTAGCGGGAGGTTTAGATACGCAGTATTTT.

This clone was found once. The rearrangement joins TRBV7-8 to TRBJ1-4, with no clear D. Germline V CDR1 and CDR2: SGHVS, FQNEAQ. There are 15 residues in the CDR3. The V gene lost 5 bases and the J gene lost 2 bases, with 12 bases spanning the gap. CDR3 amino acids: CASSQYGRTNEKLFF. In nucleotides, the CDR3 is TGTGCCAGCAGCCAGTACGGACGGACTAATGAAAAACTGTTTTTT. The whole variable domain, remainder taken from reference TRBV7-8 and TRBJ1-4, is GAGVSQSPRYKVAKRGQDVALRCDPISGHVSLFWYQQALGQGPEFLTYFQNEAQLDKSGLPSDRFFAERPEGSVSTLKIQRTQQEDSAVYLCASSQYGRTNEKLFFGSGTQLSVL.

The J gene is TRBJ2-2, the V gene TRBV23-1; no definite D call. TRBV23-1 falls under the ORF class, with uncertain function. Trimming removed 7 bases from V and 7 bases from J, with 7 bases in between. This CDR3 is built from 11 residues. Here the CDR3 DNA reads TGCGCCAGCAACCCCGACGGGGAGCTGTTTTTT. This codes for CASNPDGELFF.

This clone was observed once. This specimen includes other DNA sequences encoding the same CDR3. The CDR3 DNA follows: TGTGCCAGCTCACTGGTGGCCGGGGAGCTGTTTTTT. Amino acids: CASSLVAGELFF. The rearrangement links TRBV18 to TRBJ2-2; D is undetermined. Germline CDR1 and CDR2: KGHSH and LQKENI. CDR3 length: 12 amino acids. Trimming cost V 4 bases and J 6 bases, with 6 bases left between them.

V usage is TRBV2 and J usage is TRBJ2-6; maybe TRBD1 (6 bases). From germline, CDR1 is SNHLY and CDR2 FYNNEI. Trimming pared 7 bases from V and 2 bases from J, leaving 15 bases between. The CDR3 has 16 residues. In DNA, the CDR3 is TGTGCCAGCACGGGTAGGCAGGGGACTGGGGCCAACGTCCTGACTTTC. It translates to CASTGRQGTGANVLTF.

The genes are TRBV7-2 and TRBJ2-1; possibly TRBD1 for D (6 bases). V lost 0 bases, J lost 4 bases, and 19 bases lay in between. Germline loops: CDR1 SGHTA, CDR2 FQGNSA. This CDR3 comprises 18 residues. CDR3 DNA: TGTGCCAGCAGCTTAGCGCTAGGTTTTGGACAGCATTACAATGAGCAGTTCTTC. Its protein product is CASSLALGFGQHYNEQFF. Full variable domain (rest looked up from reference TRBV7-2 and TRBJ2-1): GAGVSQSPSNKVTEKGKDVELRCDPISGHTALYWYRQSLGQGLEFLIYFQGNSAPDKSGLPSDRFSAERTGGSVSTLTIQRTQQEDSAVYLCASSLALGFGQHYNEQFFGPGTRLTVL.